This T cell receptor beta chain comes out of a study of cytomegalovirus exposure and HLA in healthy donors. CDR1 SGHAT and CDR2 FQNNGV come from the germline V gene. CDR3 size: 14 residues. The V end was cut by 5 bases, the J end by 5 bases, with 15 bases between. A few counts support this clone. Antigen unknown. Study results and limitations: Researchers had no immune exposure information except CMV serostatus available.

PCR used 60 Vbeta primers and 13 Jbeta primers. The assay was immunoSEQ multiplex PCR, and TCRdb's table has in-frame clones only and misses some. The sample shows about 180,000 clones, approximately 80% of them seen only once. The sequence was obtained from a man aged 18 to 30 in good health and CMV-seronegative. The sample taken for sequencing was PBMCs. The chain employs TRBV11-2 and TRBJ1-2, with D tentatively TRBD1 (5 bases). CDR3 nucleotide sequence: TGTGCCAGCAGCCCCGGGCCCGGGGGGTATGGCTACACCTTC. Protein product: CASSPGPGGYGYTF.